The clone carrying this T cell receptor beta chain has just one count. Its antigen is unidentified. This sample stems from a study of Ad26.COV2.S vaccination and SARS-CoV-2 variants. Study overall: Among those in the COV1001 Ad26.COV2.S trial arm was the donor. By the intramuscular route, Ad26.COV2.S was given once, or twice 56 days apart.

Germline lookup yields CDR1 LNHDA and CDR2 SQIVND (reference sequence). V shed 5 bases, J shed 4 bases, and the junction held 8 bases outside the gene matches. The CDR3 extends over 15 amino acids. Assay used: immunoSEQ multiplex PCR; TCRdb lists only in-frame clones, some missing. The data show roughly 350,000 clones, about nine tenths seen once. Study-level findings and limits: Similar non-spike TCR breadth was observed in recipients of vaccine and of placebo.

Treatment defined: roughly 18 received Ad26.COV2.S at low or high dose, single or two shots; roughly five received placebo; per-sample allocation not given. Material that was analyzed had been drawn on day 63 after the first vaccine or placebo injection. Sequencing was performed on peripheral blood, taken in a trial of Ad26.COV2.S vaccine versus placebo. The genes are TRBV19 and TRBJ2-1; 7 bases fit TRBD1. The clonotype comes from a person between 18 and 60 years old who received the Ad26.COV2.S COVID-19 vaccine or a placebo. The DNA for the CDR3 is TGTGCCAGTAGTCTCGGACAGGAGTTATACAATGAGCAGTTCTTC. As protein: CASSLGQELYNEQFF. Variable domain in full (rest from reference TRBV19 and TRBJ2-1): DGGITQSPKYLFRKEGQNVTLSCEQNLNHDAMYWYRQDPGQGLRLIYYSQIVNDFQKGDIAEGYSVSREKKESFPLTVTSAQKNPTAFYLCASSLGQELYNEQFFGPGTRLTVL.